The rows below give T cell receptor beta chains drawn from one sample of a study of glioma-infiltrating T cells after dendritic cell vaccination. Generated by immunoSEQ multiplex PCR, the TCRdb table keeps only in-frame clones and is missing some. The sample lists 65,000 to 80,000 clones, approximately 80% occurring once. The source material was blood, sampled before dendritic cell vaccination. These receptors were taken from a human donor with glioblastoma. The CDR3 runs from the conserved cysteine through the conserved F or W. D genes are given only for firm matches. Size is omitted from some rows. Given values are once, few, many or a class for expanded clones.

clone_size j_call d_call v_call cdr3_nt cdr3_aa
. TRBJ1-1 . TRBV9 TGTGCCAGCACCCGAGGACAGAGGAACACTGAAGCTTTCTTT CASTRGQRNTEAFF
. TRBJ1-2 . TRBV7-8 TGTGCCAGCAGCTTAGTATCAGGGGATGCACACCCCTATGGCTACACCTTC CASSLVSGDAHPYGYTF
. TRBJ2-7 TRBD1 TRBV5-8 TGTGCCAGCCGAGATAGACAGGGGTTCGACTACGAGCAGTACTTC CASRDRQGFDYEQYF
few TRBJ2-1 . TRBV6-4 TGTGCCAGCAGTGTTAGTCAGGGATCCTACAATGAGCAGTTCTTC CASSVSQGSYNEQFF
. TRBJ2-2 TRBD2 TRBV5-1 TGCGCCAGCAGCCCTGGACTAGCGGGGGGGCTGGACACCGGGGAGCTGTTTTTT CASSPGLAGGLDTGELFF
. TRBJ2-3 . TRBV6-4 TGTGCCAGCAGTCAAGCGCCAGATACGCAGTATTTT CASSQAPDTQYF
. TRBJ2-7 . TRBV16 TGTGCCAGCAGCCAATATCCAGAAACCTACGAGCAGTACTTC CASSQYPETYEQYF
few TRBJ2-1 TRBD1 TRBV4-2 TGTGCCAGCAGCCAAGAGGACAGGGAGAGATGGTACAATGAGCAGTTCTTC CASSQEDRERWYNEQFF
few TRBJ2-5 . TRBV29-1 TGCAGCGTTGGATCTACTCACCAGTACTTC CSVGSTHQYF
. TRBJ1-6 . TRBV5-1 TGCGCCAGCAGCTTGGACGAGAGTAATTCACCCCTCCACTTT CASSLDESNSPLHF